This T cell receptor beta chain was documented in a study of a mutant IDH1 vaccine in newly diagnosed glioma. Study summary: Previous treatment comprised radiotherapy, temozolomide, or both, mostly both. Whole-study findings and limits: Evidence of vaccine-induced immune responses was documented in nearly 95% of patients.

This clone was picked up one time. The antigen is undetermined. Sequencing used immunoSEQ multiplex PCR; TCRdb keeps in-frame clones, though not all of them. The repertoire holds tens of thousands of clones, over 70% seen once, with roughly 19% in the top ten. The time point was: baseline, week 1 (first vaccination visit). Indicated treatment: pre-vaccination baseline after standard-of-care therapy. CDR3 size: 15 residues. Germline assignment: CDR1 MNHNY and CDR2 SVGAGI (reference sequence). Trimming took off 6 bases at V and 8 bases at J, with 20 bases between the two ends. The TCR was taken from a man aged 25 to 40 with glioma. The specimen comprised PBMCs, sampled from a glioma patient treated with radiotherapy, temozolomide or both. The V gene is TRBV6-6, the J gene TRBJ2-1; possibly TRBD2 for D (7 bases). The CDR3 nucleotides read TGTGCCAGCAGCAGTCTCCCGGGGGGCCTGGATGAGCAGTTCTTC. It codes for CASSSLPGGLDEQFF.